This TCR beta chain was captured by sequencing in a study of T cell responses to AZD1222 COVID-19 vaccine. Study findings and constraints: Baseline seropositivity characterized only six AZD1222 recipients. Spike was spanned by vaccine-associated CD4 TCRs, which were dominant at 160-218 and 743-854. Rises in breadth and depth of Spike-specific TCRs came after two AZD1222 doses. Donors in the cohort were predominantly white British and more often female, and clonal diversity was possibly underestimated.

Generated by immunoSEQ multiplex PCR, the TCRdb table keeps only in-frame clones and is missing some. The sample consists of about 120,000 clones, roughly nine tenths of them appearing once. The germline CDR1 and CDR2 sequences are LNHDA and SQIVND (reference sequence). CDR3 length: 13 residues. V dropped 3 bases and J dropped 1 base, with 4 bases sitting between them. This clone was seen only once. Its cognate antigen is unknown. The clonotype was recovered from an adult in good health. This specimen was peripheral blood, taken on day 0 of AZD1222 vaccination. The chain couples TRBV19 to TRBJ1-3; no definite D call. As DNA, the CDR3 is TGTGCCAGTAGTATGGAATCTGGAAACACCATATATTTT. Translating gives CASSMESGNTIYF.